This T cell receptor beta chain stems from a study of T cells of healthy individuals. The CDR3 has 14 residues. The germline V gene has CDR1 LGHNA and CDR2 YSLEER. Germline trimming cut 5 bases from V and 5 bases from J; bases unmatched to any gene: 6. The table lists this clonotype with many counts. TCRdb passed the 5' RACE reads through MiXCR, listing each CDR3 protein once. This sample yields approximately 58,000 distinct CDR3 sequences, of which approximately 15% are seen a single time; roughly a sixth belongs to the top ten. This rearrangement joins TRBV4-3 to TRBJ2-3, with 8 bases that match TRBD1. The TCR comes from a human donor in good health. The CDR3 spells CASSSQGAIDTQYF. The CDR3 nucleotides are TGCGCCAGCAGCTCTCAGGGGGCGATAGATACGCAGTATTTT.